This TCR beta chain was identified in a study of PD-1 blockade in mismatch repair-deficient tumors. The CDR3 extends over 13 amino acids. Per the germline V gene, CDR1 is PRHDT and CDR2 is FYEKMQ (reference sequence). Trimming took off 4 bases at V and 6 bases at J, with 10 bases between the two ends. Notes on the study in general: Tumor-resident clones, often absent from pretreatment blood, expanded after pembrolizumab and then contracted.

Method: immunoSEQ multiplex PCR; TCRdb's copy keeps in-frame clones and lacks some. This table has roughly 130,000 clones, about nine tenths appearing once. With regard to this clone: Its matching antigen is unknown.

This receptor was identified in an adult with mismatch repair-deficient cancer. This specimen was peripheral blood, taken about 17 months after starting pembrolizumab. This chain links TRBV13 with TRBJ1-5; possible D gene TRBD1, 6 bases. The CDR3 DNA is TGTGCCAGCAGCTCAGGGGTAAGTCAGCCCCAGCATTTT. The encoded protein is CASSSGVSQPQHF.